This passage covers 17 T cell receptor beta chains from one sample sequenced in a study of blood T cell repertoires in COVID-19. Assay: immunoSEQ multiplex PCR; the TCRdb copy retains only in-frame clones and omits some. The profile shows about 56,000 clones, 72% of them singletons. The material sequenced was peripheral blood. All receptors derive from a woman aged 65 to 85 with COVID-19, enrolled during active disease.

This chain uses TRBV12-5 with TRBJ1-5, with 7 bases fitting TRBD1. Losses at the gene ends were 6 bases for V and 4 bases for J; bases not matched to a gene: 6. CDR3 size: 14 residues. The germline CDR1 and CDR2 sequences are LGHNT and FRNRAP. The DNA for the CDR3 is TGTGCTAGTGGCCCCGGGACAGAGAATCAGCCCCAGCATTTT. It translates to CASGPGTENQPQHF.

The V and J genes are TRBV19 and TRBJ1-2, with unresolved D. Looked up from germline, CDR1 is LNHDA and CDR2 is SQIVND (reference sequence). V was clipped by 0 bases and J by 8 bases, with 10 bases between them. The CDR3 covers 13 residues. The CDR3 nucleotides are TGTGCCAGTAGTATAGATCTGAGTTCGGGCTACACCTTC. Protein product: CASSIDLSSGYTF.

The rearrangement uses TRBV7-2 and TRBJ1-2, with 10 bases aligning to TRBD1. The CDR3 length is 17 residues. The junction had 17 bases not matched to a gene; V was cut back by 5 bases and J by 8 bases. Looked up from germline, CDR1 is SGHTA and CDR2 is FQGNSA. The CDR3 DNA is TGTGCCAGCAGCCAAGCCGCGGTGGGGGGGACAGGGGCCGGCTACACCTTC. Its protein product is CASSQAAVGGTGAGYTF.

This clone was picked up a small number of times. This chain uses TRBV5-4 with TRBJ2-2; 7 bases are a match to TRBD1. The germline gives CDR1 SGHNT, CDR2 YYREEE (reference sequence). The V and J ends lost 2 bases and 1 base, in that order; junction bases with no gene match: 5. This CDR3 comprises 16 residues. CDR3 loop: CASSLYTGVNTGELFF. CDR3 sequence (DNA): TGTGCCAGCAGCTTATATACAGGGGTGAACACCGGGGAGCTGTTTTTT.

CDR3 nucleotide sequence: TGTGCCACCAGCAGACAGAACGGGGATACCCTCCACTTT. Translation: CATSRQNGDTLHF. The rearrangement joins TRBV15 to TRBJ1-6; D call uncertain. Trimming cost V 2 bases and J 14 bases, with 13 bases left between them. The CDR3 is made up of 13 amino acids. The germline V gene encodes CDR1 LNHNV and CDR2 YYDKDF (reference sequence).

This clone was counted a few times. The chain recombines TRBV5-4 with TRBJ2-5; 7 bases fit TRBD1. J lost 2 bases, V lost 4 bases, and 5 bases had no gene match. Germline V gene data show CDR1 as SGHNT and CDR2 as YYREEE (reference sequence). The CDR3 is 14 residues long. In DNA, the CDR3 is TGTGCCAGCAGCCCAGGGGGTCTACAAGAGACCCAGTACTTC. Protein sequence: CASSPGGLQETQYF.

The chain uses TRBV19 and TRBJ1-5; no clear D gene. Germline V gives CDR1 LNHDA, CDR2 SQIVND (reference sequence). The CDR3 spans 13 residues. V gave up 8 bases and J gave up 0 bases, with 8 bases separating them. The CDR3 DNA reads TGTGCCAGTTGTGGACTTAGCAATCAGCCCCAGCATTTT. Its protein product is CASCGLSNQPQHF.

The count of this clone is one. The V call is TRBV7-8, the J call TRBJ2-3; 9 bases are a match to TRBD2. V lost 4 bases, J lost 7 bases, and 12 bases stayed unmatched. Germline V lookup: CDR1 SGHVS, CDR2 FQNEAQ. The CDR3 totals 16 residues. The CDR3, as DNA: TGTGCCAGCAGCTCCGGGGTGCGGGAGGGTTCCAATACGCAGTATTTT. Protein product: CASSSGVREGSNTQYF.

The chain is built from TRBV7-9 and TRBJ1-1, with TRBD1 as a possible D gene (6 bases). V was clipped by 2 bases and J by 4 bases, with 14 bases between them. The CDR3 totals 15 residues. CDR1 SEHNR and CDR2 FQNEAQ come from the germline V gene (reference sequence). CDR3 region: CASSLSTGPGTEAFF. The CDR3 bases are TGTGCCAGCAGCTTAAGTACAGGGCCGGGCACTGAAGCTTTCTTT.

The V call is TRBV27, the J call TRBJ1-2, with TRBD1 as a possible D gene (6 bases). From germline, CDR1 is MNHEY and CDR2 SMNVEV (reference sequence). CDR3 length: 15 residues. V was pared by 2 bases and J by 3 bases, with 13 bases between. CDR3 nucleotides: TGTGCCAGCAGTTTAGGGGAGGGGGGCCACTATGGCTACACCTTC. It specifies CASSLGEGGHYGYTF.

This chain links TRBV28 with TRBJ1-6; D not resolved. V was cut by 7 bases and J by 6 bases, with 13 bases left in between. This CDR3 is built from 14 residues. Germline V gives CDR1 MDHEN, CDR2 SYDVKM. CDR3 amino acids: CASTWLYGNSPLHF. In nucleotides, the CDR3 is TGTGCCAGCACCTGGTTATACGGTAATTCACCCCTCCACTTT.

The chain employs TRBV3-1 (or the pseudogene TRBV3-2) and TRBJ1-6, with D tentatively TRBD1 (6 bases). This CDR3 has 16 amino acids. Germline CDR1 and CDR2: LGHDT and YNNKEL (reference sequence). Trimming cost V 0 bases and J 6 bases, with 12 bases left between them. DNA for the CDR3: TGTGCCAGCAGCCAAGAATGGGGGCGCGGTAATTCACCCCTCCACTTT. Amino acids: CASSQEWGRGNSPLHF.

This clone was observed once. This CDR3 is CASSTTQGGNEQFF. In DNA, the CDR3 is TGCGCCAGCAGCACGACCCAGGGAGGTAATGAGCAGTTCTTC. This rearrangement joins TRBV5-1 to TRBJ2-1, with D perhaps matching TRBD2 (6 bases). Trimming took off 4 bases at V and 7 bases at J, with 15 bases between the two ends. CDR3 length: 14 residues. Germline V lookup: CDR1 SGHRS, CDR2 YFSETQ.

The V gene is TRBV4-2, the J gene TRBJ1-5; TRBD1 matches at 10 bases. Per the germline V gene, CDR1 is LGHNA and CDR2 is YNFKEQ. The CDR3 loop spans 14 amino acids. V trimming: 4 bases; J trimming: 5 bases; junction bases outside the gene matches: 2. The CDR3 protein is CASSPGQGDQPQHF. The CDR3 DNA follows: TGTGCCAGCAGCCCTGGACAGGGGGATCAGCCCCAGCATTTT.

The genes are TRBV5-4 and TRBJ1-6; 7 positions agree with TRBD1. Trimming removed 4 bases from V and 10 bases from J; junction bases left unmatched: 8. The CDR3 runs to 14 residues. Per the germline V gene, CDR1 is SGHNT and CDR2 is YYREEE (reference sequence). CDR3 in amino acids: CASSTGQEESPLHF. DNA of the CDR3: TGTGCCAGCAGCACAGGACAGGAGGAATCACCCCTCCACTTT.

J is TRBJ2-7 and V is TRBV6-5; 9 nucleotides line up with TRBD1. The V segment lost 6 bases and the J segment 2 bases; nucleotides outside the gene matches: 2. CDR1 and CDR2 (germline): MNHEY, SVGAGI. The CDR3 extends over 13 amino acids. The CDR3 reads CASSWTGAYEQYV. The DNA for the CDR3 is TGTGCCAGCAGCTGGACAGGGGCCTACGAGCAGTACGTC.

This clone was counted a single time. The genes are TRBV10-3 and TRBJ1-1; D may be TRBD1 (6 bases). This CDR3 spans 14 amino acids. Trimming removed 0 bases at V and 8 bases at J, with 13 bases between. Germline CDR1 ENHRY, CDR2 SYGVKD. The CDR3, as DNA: TGTGCCATCAGTGAGTCACAGGGTCCTCACGAAGCTTTCTTT. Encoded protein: CAISESQGPHEAFF.